This T cell receptor beta chain appears in the sequencing data of a study of technical replicates of blood from a few donors. Clones were read by immunoSEQ multiplex PCR, and TCRdb kept only the in-frame ones, dropping some. The repertoire includes over 85,000 clones, just under 95% of them detected once, and less than 0.35% sits in the top ten. The V gene end was trimmed by 11 bases and the J gene end by 2 bases; junction bases not matched to a gene: 5. Germline V lookup: CDR1 LNHDA, CDR2 SQIVND (reference sequence). This CDR3 comprises 13 residues. The chain carries TRBV19 and TRBJ2-2; 7 bases align to TRBD1. Sequencing was performed on T cells isolated from PBMCs. The TCR comes from a human donor in good health. The CDR3 loop is CASRQGNTGELFF. Here the CDR3 DNA reads TGTGCCTCTCGACAGGGAAACACCGGGGAGCTGTTTTTT.